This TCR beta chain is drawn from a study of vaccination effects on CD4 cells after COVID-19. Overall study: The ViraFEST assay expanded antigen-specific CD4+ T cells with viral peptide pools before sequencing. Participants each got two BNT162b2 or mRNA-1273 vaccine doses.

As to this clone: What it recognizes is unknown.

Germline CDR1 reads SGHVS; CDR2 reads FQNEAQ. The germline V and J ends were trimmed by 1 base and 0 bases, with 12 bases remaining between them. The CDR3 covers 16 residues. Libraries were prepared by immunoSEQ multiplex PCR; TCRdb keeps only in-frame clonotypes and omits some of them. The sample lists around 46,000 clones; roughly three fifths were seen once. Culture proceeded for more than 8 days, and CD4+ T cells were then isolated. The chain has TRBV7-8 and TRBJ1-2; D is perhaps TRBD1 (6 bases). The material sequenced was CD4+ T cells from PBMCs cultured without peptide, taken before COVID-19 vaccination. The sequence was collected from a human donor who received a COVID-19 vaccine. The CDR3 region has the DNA TGTGCCAGCAGCTTAGGGCTCAGGGGTCCTAACTATGGCTACACCTTC. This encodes CASSLGLRGPNYGYTF.